In this sample, the clone carrying this TCR beta chain turned up a few times. Its antigen is not identified. Germline trimming cut 2 bases from V and 0 bases from J; bases unmatched to any gene: 4. The CDR3 totals 17 residues. From germline, CDR1 is SGHNT and CDR2 YYREEE (reference sequence). This entry belongs to a study of cytomegalovirus exposure and HLA in healthy donors. Primers for the PCR totalled 60 Vbeta and 13 Jbeta. Measured with immunoSEQ multiplex PCR; TCRdb has only the in-frame clones, and not every one. The sample yields approximately 140,000 clones, approximately 79% seen once. The study's findings and limits: The study designated 150 to 200 TCR beta chains cytomegalovirus-associated.

The gene calls are TRBV5-4 and TRBJ1-4, with 10 bases aligning to TRBD1. Input material: PBMCs. This clonotype was obtained from a man aged 45 to 65 in good health and CMV-seropositive. CDR3 nucleotides: TGTGCCAGCAGCTTAACTGGACAGGGGGCAACTAATGAAAAACTGTTTTTT. Amino acids: CASSLTGQGATNEKLFF. The full variable domain, rest sourced from reference TRBV5-4 and TRBJ1-4, is ETGVTQSPTHLIKTRGQQVTLRCSSQSGHNTVSWYQQALGQGPQFIFQYYREEENGRGNFPPRFSGLQFPNYSSELNVNALELDDSALYLCASSLTGQGATNEKLFFGSGTQLSVL.